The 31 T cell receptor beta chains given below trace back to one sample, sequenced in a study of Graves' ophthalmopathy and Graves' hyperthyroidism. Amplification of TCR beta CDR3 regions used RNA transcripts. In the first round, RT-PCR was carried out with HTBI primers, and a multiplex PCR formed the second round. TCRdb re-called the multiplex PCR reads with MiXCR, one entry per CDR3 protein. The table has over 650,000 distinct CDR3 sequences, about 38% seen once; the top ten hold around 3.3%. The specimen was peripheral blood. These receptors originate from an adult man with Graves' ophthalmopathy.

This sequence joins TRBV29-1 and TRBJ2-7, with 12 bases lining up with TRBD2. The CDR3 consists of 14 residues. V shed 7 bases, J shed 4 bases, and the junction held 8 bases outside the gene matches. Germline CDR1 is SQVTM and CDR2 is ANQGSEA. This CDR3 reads CSARLAGVSYEQYF. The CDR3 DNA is TGCAGCGCAAGACTAGCGGGAGTATCGTACGAGCAGTACTTC.

CDR3 nucleotide sequence: TGTGCCAGCAGCTTTTATGACAGGAGGAACCTCCACTTT. It specifies CASSFYDRRNLHF. This chain joins TRBV7-2 and TRBJ1-6, with TRBD1 as a possible D gene (6 bases). V lost 3 bases to trimming and J lost 15 bases, with 15 bases between them. Germline CDR1 reads SGHTA; CDR2 reads FQGNSA. The CDR3 runs to 13 residues.

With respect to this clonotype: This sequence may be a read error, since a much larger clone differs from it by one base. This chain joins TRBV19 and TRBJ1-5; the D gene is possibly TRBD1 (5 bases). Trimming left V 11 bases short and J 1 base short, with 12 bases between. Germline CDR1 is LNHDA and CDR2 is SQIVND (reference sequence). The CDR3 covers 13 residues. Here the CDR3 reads CAWRRDSNQPQHF. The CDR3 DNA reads TGTGCCTGGAGGCGGGACAGCAATCAGCCCCAGCATTTT. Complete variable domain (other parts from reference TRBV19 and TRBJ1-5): DGGITQSPKYLFRKEGQNVTLSCEQNLNHDAMYWYRQDPGQGLRLIYYSQIVNDFQKGDIAEGYSVSREKKESFPLTVTSAQKNPTAFYLCAWRRDSNQPQHFGDGTRLSIL.

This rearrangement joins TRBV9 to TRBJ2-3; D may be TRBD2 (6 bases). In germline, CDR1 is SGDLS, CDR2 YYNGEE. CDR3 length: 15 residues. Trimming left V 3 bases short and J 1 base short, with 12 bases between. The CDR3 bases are TGTGCCAGCAGCGCGTGGGCTAGCGGCACAGATACGCAGTATTTT. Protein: CASSAWASGTDTQYF.

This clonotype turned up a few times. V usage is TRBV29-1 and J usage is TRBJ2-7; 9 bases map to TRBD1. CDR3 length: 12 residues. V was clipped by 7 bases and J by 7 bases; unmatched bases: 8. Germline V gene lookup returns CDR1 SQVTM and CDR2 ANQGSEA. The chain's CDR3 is CSAGTGNNEQYF. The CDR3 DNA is TGCAGCGCCGGGACAGGGAACAATGAGCAGTACTTC.

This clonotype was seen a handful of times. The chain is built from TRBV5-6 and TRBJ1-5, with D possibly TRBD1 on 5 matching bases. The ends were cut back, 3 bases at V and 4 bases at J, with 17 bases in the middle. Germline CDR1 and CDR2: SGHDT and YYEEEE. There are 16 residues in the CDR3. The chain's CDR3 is CASSSSHRGVNQPQHF. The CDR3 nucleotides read TGTGCCAGCAGCTCCTCACATCGGGGGGTGAATCAGCCCCAGCATTTT.

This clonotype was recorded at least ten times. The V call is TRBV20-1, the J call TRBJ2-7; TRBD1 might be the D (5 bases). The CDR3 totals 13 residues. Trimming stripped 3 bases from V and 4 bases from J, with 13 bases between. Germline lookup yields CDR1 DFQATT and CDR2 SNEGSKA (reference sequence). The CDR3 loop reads CSASIDRKYEQYF. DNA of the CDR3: TGCAGTGCTAGTATCGACAGAAAATACGAGCAGTACTTC.

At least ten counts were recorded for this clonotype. The CDR3 sequence is CAIKKDRDTEAFF. The CDR3 bases are TGTGCCATCAAGAAAGACAGAGACACTGAAGCTTTCTTT. The chain is built from TRBV10-3 and TRBJ1-1; D may be TRBD1 (5 bases). V was cut by 7 bases and J by 3 bases, with 12 bases left in between. Germline V gives CDR1 ENHRY, CDR2 SYGVKD. The CDR3 is 13 amino acids.

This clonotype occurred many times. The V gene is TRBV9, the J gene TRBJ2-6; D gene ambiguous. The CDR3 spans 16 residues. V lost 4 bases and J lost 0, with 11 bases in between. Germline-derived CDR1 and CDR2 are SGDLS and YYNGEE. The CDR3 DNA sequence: TGTGCCAGCAGCCAAGATTTGGTCTCTGGGGCCAACGTCCTGACTTTC. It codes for CASSQDLVSGANVLTF.

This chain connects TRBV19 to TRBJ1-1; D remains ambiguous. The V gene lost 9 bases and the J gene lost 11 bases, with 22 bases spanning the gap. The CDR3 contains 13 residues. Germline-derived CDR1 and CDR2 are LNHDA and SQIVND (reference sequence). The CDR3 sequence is CASSLLPTAGAFF. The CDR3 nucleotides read TGTGCCAGCAGCCTCCTTCCGACTGCCGGGGCTTTCTTT.

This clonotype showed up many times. Written as DNA, the CDR3 is TGTGCCAGCAGTTACTTAGCTGCTGGGGCCAACGTCCTGACTTTC. Its protein product is CASSYLAAGANVLTF. V usage is TRBV6-6 and J usage is TRBJ2-6; unclear D gene. Germline V lookup: CDR1 MNHNY, CDR2 SVGAGI (reference sequence). Trimming pared 1 base from V and 2 bases from J, leaving 6 bases between. This CDR3 region has 15 residues.

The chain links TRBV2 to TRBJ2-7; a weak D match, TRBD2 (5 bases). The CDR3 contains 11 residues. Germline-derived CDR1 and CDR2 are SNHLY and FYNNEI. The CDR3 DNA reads TGTGCTAGCGCAGTCTCCTACGAGCAGTACTTC. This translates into CASAVSYEQYF.

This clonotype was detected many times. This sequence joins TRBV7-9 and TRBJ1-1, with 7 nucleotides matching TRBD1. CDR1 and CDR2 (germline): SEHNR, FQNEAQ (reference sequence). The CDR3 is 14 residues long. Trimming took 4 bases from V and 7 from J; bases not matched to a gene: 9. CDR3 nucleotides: TGTGCCAGCAGCTCAACAGGGGATGGGAGTGAAGCTTTCTTT. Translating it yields CASSSTGDGSEAFF.

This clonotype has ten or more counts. The CDR3 sequence: CSARTGETQYF. CDR3 in DNA: TGCAGTGCTAGAACTGGGGAGACCCAGTACTTC. The genes are TRBV20-1 and TRBJ2-5; no clear D. Trimming took 2 bases from V and 5 from J, leaving 6 bases between them. Germline V gene lookup returns CDR1 DFQATT and CDR2 SNEGSKA (reference sequence). The CDR3 runs 11 residues.

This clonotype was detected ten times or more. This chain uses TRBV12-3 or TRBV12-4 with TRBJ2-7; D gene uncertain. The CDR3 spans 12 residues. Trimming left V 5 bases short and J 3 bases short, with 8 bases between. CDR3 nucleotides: TGTGCCAGCAGTGGGATAGACTACGAGCAGTACTTC. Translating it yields CASSGIDYEQYF.

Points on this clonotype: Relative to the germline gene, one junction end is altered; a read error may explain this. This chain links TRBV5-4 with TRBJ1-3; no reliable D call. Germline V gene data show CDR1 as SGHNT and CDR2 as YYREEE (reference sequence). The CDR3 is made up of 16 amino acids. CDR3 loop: CASSQEGGYAGNTIYF. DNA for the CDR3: TGCGCCAGCAGCCAAGAAGGCGGTTATGCTGGAAACACCATATATTTT.

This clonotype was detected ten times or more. CDR3 sequence: CASSPSRGGTEAFF. In nucleotides, the CDR3 is TGTGCCAGCTCACCATCTAGAGGTGGCACTGAAGCTTTCTTT. The chain employs TRBV9 and TRBJ1-1; no firm D call. Trimming stripped 7 bases from V and 4 bases from J, with 17 bases between. The CDR3 covers 14 residues. CDR1 SGDLS and CDR2 YYNGEE come from the germline V gene.

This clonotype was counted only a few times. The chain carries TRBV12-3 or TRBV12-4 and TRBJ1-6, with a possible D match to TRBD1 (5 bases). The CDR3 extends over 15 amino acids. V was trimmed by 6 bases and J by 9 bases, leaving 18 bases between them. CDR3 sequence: CASSQPPGLASPLHF. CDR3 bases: TGTGCCAGCAGCCAACCCCCAGGGCTGGCTTCACCCCTCCACTTT.

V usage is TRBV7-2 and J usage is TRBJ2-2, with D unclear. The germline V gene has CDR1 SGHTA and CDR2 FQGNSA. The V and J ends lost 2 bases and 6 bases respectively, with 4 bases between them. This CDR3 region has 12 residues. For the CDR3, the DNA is TGTGCCAGCAGCTTATATGCCGGGGAGCTGTTTTTT. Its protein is CASSLYAGELFF.

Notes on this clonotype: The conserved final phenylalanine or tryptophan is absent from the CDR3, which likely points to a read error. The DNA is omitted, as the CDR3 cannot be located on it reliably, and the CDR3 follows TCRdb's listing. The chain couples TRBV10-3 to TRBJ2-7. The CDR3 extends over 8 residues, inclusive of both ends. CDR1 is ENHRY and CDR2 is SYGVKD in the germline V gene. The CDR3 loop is CAISESWT.

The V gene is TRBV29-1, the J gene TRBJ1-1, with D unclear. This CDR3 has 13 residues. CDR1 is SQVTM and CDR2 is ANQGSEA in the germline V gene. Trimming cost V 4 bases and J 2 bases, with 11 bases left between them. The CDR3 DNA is TGCAGCGTTGTAACAGACGGAAACACTGAAGCTTTCTTT. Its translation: CSVVTDGNTEAFF.

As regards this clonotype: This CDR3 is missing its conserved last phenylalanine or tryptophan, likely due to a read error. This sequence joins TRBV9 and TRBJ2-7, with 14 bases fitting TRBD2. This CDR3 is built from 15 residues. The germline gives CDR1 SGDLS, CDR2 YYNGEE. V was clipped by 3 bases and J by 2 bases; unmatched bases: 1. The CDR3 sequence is CASSGGLAGAYEQYC. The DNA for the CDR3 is TGTGCCAGCAGCGGGGGACTAGCGGGAGCCTACGAGCAGTACTGC.

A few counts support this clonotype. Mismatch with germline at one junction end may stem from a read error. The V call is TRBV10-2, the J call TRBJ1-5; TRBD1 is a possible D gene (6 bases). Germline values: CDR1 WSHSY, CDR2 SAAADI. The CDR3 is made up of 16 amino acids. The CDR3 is CASSEPGGGSNQPQHF. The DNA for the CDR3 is TGTGCCAGCAGTGAACCCGGGGGGGGCAGCAATCAGCCCCAGCATTTT.

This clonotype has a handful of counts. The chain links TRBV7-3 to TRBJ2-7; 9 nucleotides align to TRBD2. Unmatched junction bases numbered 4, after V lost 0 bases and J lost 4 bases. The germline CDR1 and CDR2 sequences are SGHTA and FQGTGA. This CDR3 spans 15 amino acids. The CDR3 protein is CASSLTSGSGYEQYF. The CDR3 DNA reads TGTGCCAGCAGCTTAACTAGCGGGAGTGGGTACGAGCAGTACTTC.

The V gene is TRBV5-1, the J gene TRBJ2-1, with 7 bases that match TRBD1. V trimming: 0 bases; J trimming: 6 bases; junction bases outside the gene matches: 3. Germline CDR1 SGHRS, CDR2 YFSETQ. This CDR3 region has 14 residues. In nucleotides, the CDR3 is TGCGCCAGCAGCTTGGGACAGGGTGGCAATGAGCAGTTCTTC. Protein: CASSLGQGGNEQFF.

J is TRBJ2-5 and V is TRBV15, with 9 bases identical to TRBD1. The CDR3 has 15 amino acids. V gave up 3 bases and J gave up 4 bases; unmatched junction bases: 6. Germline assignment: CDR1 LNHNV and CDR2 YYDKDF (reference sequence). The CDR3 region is CATSSRQGDVETQYF. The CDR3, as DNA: TGTGCCACCAGCAGCCGACAGGGGGACGTAGAGACCCAGTACTTC.

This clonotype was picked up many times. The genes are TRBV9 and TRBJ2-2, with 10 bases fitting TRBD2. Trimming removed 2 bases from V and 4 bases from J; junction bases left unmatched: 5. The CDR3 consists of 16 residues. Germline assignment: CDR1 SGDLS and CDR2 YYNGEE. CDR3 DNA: TGTGCCAGCAGCGTGACTAGCGGGCAGGGCACCGGGGAGCTGTTTTTT. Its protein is CASSVTSGQGTGELFF.

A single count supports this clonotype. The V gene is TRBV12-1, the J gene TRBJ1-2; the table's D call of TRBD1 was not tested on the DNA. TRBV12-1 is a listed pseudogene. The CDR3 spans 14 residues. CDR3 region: CASSSDRGEMGYTF. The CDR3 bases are TGTGCCAGCAGCTCTGACAGGGGGGAGATGGGCTACACCTTC.

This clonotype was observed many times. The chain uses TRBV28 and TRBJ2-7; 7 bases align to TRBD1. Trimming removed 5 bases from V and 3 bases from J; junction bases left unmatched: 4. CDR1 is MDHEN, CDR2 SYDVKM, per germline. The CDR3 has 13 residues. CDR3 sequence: CASSQGDSYEQYF. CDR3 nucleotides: TGTGCCAGCAGTCAGGGGGACAGCTACGAGCAGTACTTC.

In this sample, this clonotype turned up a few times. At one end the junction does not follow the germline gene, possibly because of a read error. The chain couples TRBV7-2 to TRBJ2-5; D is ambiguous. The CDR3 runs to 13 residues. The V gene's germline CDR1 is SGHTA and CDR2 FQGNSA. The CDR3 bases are TGTGCCAGCAGCCCCGGCAAGCGAGAGACTCAGTACTTC. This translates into CASSPGKRETQYF.

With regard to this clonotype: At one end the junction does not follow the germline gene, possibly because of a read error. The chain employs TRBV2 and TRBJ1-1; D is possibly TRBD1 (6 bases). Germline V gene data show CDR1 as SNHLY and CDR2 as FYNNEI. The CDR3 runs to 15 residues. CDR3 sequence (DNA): TGTGCCGGCAGACCATGGACAGTTGGTCACACTGAAGCTTTCTTT. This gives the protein CAGRPWTVGHTEAFF.